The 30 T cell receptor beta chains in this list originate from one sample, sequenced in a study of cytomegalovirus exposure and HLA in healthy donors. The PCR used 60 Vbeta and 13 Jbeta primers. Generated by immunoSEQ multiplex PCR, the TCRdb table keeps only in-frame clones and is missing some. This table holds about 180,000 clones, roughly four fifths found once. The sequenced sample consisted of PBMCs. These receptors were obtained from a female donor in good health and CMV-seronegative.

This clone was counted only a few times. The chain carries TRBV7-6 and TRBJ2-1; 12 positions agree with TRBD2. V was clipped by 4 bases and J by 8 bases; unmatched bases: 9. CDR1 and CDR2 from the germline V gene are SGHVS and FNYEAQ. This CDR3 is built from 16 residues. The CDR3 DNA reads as TGTGCCAGCAGCTCTTCATCTAGCGGGGGGGCCCATGAGCAGTTCTTC. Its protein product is CASSSSSSGGAHEQFF.

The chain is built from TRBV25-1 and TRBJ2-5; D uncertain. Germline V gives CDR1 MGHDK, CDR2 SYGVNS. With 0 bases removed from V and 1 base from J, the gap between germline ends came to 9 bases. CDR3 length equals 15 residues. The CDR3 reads CASSEYPPSQETQYF. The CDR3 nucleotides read TGTGCCAGCAGTGAATACCCCCCCAGCCAAGAGACCCAGTACTTC. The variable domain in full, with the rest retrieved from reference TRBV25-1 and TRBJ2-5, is EADIYQTPRYLVIGTGKKITLECSQTMGHDKMYWYQQDPGMELHLIHYSYGVNSTEKGDLSSESTVSRIRTEHFPLTLESARPSHTSQYLCASSEYPPSQETQYFGPGTRLLVL.

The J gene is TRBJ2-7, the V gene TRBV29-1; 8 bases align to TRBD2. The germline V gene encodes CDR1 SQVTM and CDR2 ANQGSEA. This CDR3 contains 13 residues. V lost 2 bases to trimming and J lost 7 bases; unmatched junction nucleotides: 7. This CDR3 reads CSVEPSPGGEQYF. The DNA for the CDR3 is TGCAGCGTTGAACCGAGCCCGGGGGGGGAGCAGTACTTC.

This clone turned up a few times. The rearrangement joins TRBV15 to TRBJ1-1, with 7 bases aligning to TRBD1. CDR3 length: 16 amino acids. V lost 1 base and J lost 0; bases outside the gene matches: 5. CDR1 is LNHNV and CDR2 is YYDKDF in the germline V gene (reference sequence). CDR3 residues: CATSRVGGGMNTEAFF. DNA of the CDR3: TGTGCCACCAGCAGAGTAGGGGGCGGCATGAACACTGAAGCTTTCTTT.

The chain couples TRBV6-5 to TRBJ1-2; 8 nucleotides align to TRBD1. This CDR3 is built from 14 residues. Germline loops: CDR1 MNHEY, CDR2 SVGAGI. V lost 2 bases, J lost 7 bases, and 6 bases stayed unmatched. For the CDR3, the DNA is TGTGCCAGCAGTTACATAACAGGGGGTGGTGGCTACACCTTC. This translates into CASSYITGGGGYTF.

CDR3 in amino acids: CASSLDPGRYTDTQYF. CDR3 sequence (DNA): TGTGCCAGCAGCTTAGATCCGGGGAGATACACAGATACGCAGTATTTT. The V gene is TRBV7-2, the J gene TRBJ2-3; TRBD2 is a possible D gene (5 bases). The CDR3 is made up of 16 amino acids. Germline CDR1 SGHTA, CDR2 FQGNSA. Trimming removed 1 base at V and 2 bases at J, with 13 bases between.

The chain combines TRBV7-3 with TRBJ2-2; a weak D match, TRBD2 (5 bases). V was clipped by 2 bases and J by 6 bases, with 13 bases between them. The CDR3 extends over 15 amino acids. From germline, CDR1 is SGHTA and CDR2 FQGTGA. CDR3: CASSLSGNRAGELFF. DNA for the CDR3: TGTGCCAGCAGCTTATCCGGGAATCGGGCCGGGGAGCTGTTTTTT.

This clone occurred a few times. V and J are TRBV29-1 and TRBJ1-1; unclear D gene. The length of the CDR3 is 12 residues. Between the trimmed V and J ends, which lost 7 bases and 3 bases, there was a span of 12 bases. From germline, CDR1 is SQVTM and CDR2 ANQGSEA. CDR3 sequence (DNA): TGCAGCGACACCGACGGGGACACTGAAGCTTTCTTT. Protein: CSDTDGDTEAFF.

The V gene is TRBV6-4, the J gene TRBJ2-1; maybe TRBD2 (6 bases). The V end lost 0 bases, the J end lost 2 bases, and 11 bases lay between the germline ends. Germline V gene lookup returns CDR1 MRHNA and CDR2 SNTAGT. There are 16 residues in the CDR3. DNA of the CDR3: TGTGCCAGCAGTGACTCTACGGGAGCCCCCTACAATGAGCAGTTCTTC. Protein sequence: CASSDSTGAPYNEQFF.

CDR3 sequence reads: CASSVGTGRNYEQYF. The CDR3 DNA is TGTGCCAGCAGCGTAGGGACAGGGCGAAACTACGAGCAGTACTTC. This rearrangement joins TRBV9 to TRBJ2-7; TRBD1 matches at 8 bases. Germline trimming cut 0 bases from V and 3 bases from J; bases unmatched to any gene: 5. The germline gives CDR1 SGDLS, CDR2 YYNGEE. The CDR3 is 15 amino acids.

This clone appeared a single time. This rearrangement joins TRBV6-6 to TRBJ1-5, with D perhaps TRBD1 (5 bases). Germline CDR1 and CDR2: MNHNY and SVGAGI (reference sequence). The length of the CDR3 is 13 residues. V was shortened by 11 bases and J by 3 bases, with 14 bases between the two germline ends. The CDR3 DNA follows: TGTGCCGCCCGGGGGGGGTACAATCAGCCCCAGCATTTT. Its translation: CAARGGYNQPQHF.

Here the CDR3 reads CASRGTSGKREQFF. DNA of the CDR3: TGTGCCAGCAGAGGGACTAGCGGGAAGCGCGAGCAGTTCTTC. The chain couples TRBV2 to TRBJ2-1; 13 bases line up with TRBD2. There are 14 residues in the CDR3. Trimming took 6 bases from V and 10 from J; bases not matched to a gene: 6. Germline assignment: CDR1 SNHLY and CDR2 FYNNEI.

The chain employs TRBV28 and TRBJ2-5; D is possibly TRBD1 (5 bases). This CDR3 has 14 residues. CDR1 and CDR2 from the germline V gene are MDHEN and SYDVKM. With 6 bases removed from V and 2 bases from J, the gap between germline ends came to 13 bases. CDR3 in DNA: TGTGCCAGCAGCATGACAGTAAGACAAGAGACCCAGTACTTC. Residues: CASSMTVRQETQYF.

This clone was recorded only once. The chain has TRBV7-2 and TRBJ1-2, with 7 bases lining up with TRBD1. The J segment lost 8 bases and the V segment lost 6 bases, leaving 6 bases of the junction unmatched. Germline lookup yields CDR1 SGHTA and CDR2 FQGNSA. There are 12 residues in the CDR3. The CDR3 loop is CASSAPGQGYTF. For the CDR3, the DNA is TGTGCCAGCAGTGCCCCGGGACAGGGCTACACCTTC.

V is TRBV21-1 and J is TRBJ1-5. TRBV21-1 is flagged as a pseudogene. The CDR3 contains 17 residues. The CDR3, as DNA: TGTGCCAGCAGCCCAAATAGGGGCGGGGTAACTAATCAGCCCCAGCATTTT. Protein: CASSPNRGGVTNQPQHF.

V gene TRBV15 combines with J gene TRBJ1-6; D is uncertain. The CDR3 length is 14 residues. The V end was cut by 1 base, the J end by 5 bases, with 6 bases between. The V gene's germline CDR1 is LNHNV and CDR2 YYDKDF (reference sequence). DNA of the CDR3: TGTGCCACCAGCAGAGTGCCAGATAATTCACCCCTCCACTTT. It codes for CATSRVPDNSPLHF.

CDR3 amino acids: CASSQRTSGAYEQYF. DNA of the CDR3: TGCGCCAGCAGCCAACGGACTAGCGGGGCCTACGAGCAGTACTTC. The V call is TRBV4-3, the J call TRBJ2-7, with TRBD2 matching over 12 bases. There are 15 residues in the CDR3. The J segment lost 2 bases and the V segment lost 2 bases, leaving 1 base of the junction unmatched. CDR1 and CDR2 (germline): LGHNA, YSLEER.

CDR3 amino acids: CASSLPGSSYNEQFF. Here the CDR3 DNA reads TGCGCCAGCAGCTTGCCAGGAAGCTCCTACAATGAGCAGTTCTTC. V and J are TRBV5-1 and TRBJ2-1, with D unclear. The CDR3 is 15 residues long. The germline gives CDR1 SGHRS, CDR2 YFSETQ. Between the trimmed V and J ends, which lost 1 base and 0 bases, there was a span of 8 bases.

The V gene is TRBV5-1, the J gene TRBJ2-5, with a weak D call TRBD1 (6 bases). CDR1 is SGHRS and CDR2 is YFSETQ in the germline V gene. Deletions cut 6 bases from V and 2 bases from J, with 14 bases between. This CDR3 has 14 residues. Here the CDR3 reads CASKVGQSQETQYF. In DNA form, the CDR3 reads TGCGCCAGCAAAGTCGGACAGTCACAAGAGACCCAGTACTTC.

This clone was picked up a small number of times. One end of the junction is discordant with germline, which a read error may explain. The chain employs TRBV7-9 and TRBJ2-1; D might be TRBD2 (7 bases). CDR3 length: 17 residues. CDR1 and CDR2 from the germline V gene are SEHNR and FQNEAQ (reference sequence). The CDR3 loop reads CSSSQLGGASSYNEQFF. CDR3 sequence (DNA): TGTTCCAGCAGTCAATTGGGGGGGGCGAGCTCCTACAATGAGCAGTTCTTC.

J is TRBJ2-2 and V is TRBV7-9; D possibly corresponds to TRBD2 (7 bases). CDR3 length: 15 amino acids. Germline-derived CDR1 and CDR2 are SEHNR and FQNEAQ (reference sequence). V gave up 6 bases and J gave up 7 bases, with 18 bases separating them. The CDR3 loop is CASRPDGGPGGELFF. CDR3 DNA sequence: TGTGCCAGCAGACCGGACGGGGGGCCCGGCGGGGAGCTGTTTTTT.

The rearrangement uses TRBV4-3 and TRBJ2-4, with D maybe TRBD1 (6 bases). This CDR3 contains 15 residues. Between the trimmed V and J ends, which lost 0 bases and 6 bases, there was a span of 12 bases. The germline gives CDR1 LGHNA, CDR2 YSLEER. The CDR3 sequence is CASSQDLGRGNIQYF. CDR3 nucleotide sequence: TGCGCCAGCAGCCAAGATCTAGGCAGGGGAAACATTCAGTACTTC.

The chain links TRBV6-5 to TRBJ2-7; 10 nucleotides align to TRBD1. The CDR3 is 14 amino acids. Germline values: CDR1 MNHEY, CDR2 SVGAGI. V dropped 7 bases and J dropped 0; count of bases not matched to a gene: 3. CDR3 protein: CASKGQGYSYEQYF. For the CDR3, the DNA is TGTGCCAGCAAGGGACAGGGGTACTCCTACGAGCAGTACTTC.

This chain's CDR3 is CASSHHRGGGTDTQYF. The CDR3 nucleotides are TGTGCCAGCTCACACCACAGGGGGGGAGGCACAGATACGCAGTATTTT. The chain joins TRBV18 to TRBJ2-3; possible D gene TRBD1, 8 bases. This CDR3 region has 16 residues. V was pared by 4 bases and J by 1 base, with 15 bases between. In germline, CDR1 is KGHSH, CDR2 LQKENI. Complete variable domain (other parts from reference TRBV18 and TRBJ2-3): NAGVMQNPRHLVRRRGQEARLRCSPMKGHSHVYWYRQLPEEGLKFMVYLQKENIIDESGMPKERFSAEFPKEGPSILRIQQVVRGDSAAYFCASSHHRGGGTDTQYFGPGTRLTVL.

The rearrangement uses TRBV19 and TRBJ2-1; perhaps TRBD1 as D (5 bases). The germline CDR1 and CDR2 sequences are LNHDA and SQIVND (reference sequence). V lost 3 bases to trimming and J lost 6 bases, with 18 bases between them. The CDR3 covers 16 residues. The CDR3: CASSIRRGREANEQFF. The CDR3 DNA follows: TGTGCCAGTAGTATCCGAAGGGGCAGGGAAGCCAATGAGCAGTTCTTC.

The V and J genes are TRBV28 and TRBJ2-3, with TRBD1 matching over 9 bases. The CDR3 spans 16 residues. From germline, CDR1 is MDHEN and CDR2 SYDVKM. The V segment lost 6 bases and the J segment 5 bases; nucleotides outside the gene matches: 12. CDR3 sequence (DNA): TGTGCCAGCAGGCCCCTTGGGACAGGGAAGAGAGATACGCAGTATTTT. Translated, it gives CASRPLGTGKRDTQYF.

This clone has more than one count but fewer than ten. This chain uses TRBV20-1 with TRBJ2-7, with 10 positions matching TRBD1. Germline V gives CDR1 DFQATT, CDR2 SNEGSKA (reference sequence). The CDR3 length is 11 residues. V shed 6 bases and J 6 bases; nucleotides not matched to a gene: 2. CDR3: CSAGDRGEQYF. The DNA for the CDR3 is TGCAGTGCGGGGGACAGGGGCGAGCAGTACTTC.

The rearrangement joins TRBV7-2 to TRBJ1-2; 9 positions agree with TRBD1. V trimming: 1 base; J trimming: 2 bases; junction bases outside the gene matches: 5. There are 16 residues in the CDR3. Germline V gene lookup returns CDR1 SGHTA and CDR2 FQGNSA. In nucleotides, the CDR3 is TGTGCCAGCAGCTTAGATTTTGACAGGGGGAACTATGGCTACACCTTC. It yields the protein CASSLDFDRGNYGYTF.

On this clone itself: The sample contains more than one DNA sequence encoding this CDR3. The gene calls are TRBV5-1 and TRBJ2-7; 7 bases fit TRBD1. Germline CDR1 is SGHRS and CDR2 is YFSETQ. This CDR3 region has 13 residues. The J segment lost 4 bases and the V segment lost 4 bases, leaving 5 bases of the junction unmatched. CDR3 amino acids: CASSPGTAYEQYF. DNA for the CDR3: TGCGCCAGCAGCCCCGGGACAGCGTACGAGCAGTACTTC.

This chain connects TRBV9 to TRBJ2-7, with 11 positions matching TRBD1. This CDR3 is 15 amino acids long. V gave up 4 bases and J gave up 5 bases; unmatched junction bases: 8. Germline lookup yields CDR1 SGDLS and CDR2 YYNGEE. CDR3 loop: CASSSQGQGADEQYF. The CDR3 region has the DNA TGTGCCAGCAGCTCCCAAGGACAGGGGGCTGACGAGCAGTACTTC.